A single sample is the source of the 24 T cell receptor beta chains below, sequenced in a study of OX40 agonist ivuxolimab in advanced cancers. Sequencing was performed with immunoSEQ multiplex PCR; in TCRdb, only in-frame clones are kept and a portion is missing. The table shows roughly 100,000 clones, with approximately 93% occurring only once. Sequencing was performed on CD4+ or CD8+ T cells sorted from blood, taken in a trial of the OX40 agonist ivuxolimab. All receptors derive from an adult with an advanced solid tumor such as melanoma, head and neck, liver or kidney cancer.

The genes are TRBV5-1 and TRBJ2-1; TRBD1 might be the D (5 bases). The V end was cut by 0 bases, the J end by 2 bases, with 9 bases between. The germline V gene has CDR1 SGHRS and CDR2 YFSETQ. The CDR3 is made up of 15 amino acids. The CDR3 reads CASSLGQRPYNEQFF. CDR3 DNA: TGCGCCAGCAGCTTGGGACAGAGGCCCTACAATGAGCAGTTCTTC.

Regarding this clone: The same CDR3 can be traced to other DNA sequences in this sample. The chain recombines TRBV7-2 with TRBJ2-1, with 15 nucleotides matching TRBD2. The CDR3 length is 16 residues. V shed 1 base and J 7 bases; nucleotides not matched to a gene: 2. Per germline, CDR1 SGHTA and CDR2 FQGNSA. The CDR3 loop reads CASSLVGTSGGNEQFF. The CDR3 nucleotides read TGTGCCAGCAGCTTAGTAGGGACTAGCGGGGGGAATGAGCAGTTCTTC.

This clone is a singleton in its sample. The chain carries TRBV7-2 and TRBJ1-5; 8 bases align to TRBD1. V shed 1 base and J 9 bases; nucleotides not matched to a gene: 5. This CDR3 has 14 residues. The germline gives CDR1 SGHTA, CDR2 FQGNSA. CDR3: CASSLDRGKGPQHF. In DNA, the CDR3 is TGTGCCAGCAGCTTAGACAGGGGGAAGGGGCCCCAGCATTTT.

The chain links TRBV11-2 to TRBJ2-7; D unresolved. V was trimmed by 1 base and J by 3 bases, leaving 4 bases between them. The germline V gene has CDR1 SGHAT and CDR2 FQNNGV. This CDR3 is built from 12 residues. The CDR3 DNA is TGTGCCAGCAGCTTAGGAAACTACGAGCAGTACTTC. Residues: CASSLGNYEQYF.

The V gene is TRBV2, the J gene TRBJ2-7, with a weak D call TRBD1 (5 bases). From germline, CDR1 is SNHLY and CDR2 FYNNEI. This CDR3 is 12 amino acids long. V gave up 4 bases and J gave up 2 bases, with 6 bases separating them. DNA for the CDR3: TGTGCCAGCAGTGTGGACACCTACGAGCAGTACTTC. The encoded protein is CASSVDTYEQYF. Full variable domain (remainder filled in from reference TRBV2 and TRBJ2-7): EPEVTQTPSHQVTQMGQEVILRCVPISNHLYFYWYRQILGQKVEFLVSFYNNEISEKSEIFDDQFSVERPDGSNFTLKIRSTKLEDSAMYFCASSVDTYEQYFGPGTRLTVT.

The CDR3 region has the DNA TGTGCCAGCAGCAAATATTCTGGGGCCAACGTCCTGACTTTC. It codes for CASSKYSGANVLTF. The genes are TRBV7-3 and TRBJ2-6; D is ambiguous. Germline assignment: CDR1 SGHTA and CDR2 FQGTGA. This CDR3 comprises 14 residues. With 5 bases removed from V and 1 base from J, the gap between germline ends came to 6 bases.

The chain employs TRBV9 and TRBJ2-1; D not resolved. Trimming pared 2 bases from V and 1 base from J, leaving 7 bases between. This CDR3 is built from 14 residues. The germline CDR1 and CDR2 sequences are SGDLS and YYNGEE. CDR3 amino acids: CASSVVPSYNEQFF. The DNA for the CDR3 is TGTGCCAGCAGCGTGGTGCCGTCCTACAATGAGCAGTTCTTC.

The chain has TRBV9 and TRBJ1-5; no clear D gene. The CDR3 extends over 13 amino acids. V was pared by 3 bases and J by 4 bases, with 8 bases between. Germline assignment: CDR1 SGDLS and CDR2 YYNGEE. The CDR3 DNA is TGTGCCAGCAGCGGACATACAAATCAGCCCCAGCATTTT. This codes for CASSGHTNQPQHF.

DNA of the CDR3: TGTGCCAGCAGGCCCTATGGGGTAGACATTCAGTACTTC. It specifies CASRPYGVDIQYF. The chain carries TRBV6-6 and TRBJ2-4; D ambiguous. Germline CDR1 MNHNY, CDR2 SVGAGI (reference sequence). The V end was cut by 6 bases, the J end by 8 bases, with 14 bases between. This CDR3 region has 13 residues.

This sequence joins TRBV4-3 and TRBJ2-1; 15 nucleotides align to TRBD2. After removal of 5 bases from V and 3 bases from J, the junction contained 5 bases not matched to a gene. This CDR3 region has 17 residues. CDR1 LGHNA and CDR2 YSLEER come from the germline V gene. CDR3 loop: CASSFGLAGGVYNEQFF. Here the CDR3 DNA reads TGCGCCAGCAGCTTCGGACTAGCGGGGGGGGTCTACAATGAGCAGTTCTTC.

The chain is built from TRBV30 and TRBJ1-5, with D possibly being TRBD1 (5 bases). The CDR3 has 15 residues. Trimming took 0 bases from V and 10 from J, leaving 19 bases between them. CDR1 is GTSNPN, CDR2 SVGIG, per germline (reference sequence). Written as DNA, the CDR3 is TGTGCCTGGAGTGTAGGGTCAGGCCAGGGTTATCCCCAGCATTTT. Protein: CAWSVGSGQGYPQHF.

The rearrangement uses TRBV5-1 and TRBJ1-3; weak D call: TRBD1 (5 bases). The CDR3 runs 16 residues. Germline lookup yields CDR1 SGHRS and CDR2 YFSETQ. V dropped 4 bases and J dropped 0 bases, with 14 bases sitting between them. The CDR3: CASSGGPAGSGNTIYF. In DNA form, the CDR3 reads TGCGCCAGCAGCGGGGGACCGGCCGGCTCTGGAAACACCATATATTTT.

This clone turned up a few times. At one of its ends the junction is not consistent with the germline gene, which may arise from a read error. V and J are TRBV5-8 and TRBJ2-1; D is undetermined. Germline loops: CDR1 SGHTS, CDR2 YDEGEE. The CDR3 is 11 amino acids. The CDR3 region is CASSSHNEQFF. In DNA, the CDR3 is TGTGCCAGCAGCTCCCACAATGAGCAGTTCTTC.

This clone has just one count. This same CDR3 is encoded by further DNA sequences in the sample. The chain joins TRBV9 to TRBJ2-5; D is ambiguous. Germline V gene data show CDR1 as SGDLS and CDR2 as YYNGEE. V gave up 0 bases and J gave up 2 bases, with 5 bases separating them. The CDR3 consists of 13 residues. CDR3 sequence: CASSVGTQETQYF. CDR3 sequence (DNA): TGTGCCAGCAGCGTAGGGACGCAAGAGACCCAGTACTTC.

This chain joins TRBV6-1 and TRBJ1-2; no clear D. V dropped 4 bases and J dropped 0 bases, with 12 bases sitting between them. The CDR3 length is 15 residues. Germline V gene data show CDR1 as MNHNS and CDR2 as SASEGT. The DNA for the CDR3 is TGTGCCAGCAGTGCCGACGCAGCGACTAACTATGGCTACACCTTC. It is translated as CASSADAATNYGYTF.

V usage is TRBV7-2 and J usage is TRBJ2-1; D not certain. Per germline, CDR1 SGHTA and CDR2 FQGNSA. The V end lost 5 bases, the J end lost 0 bases, and 11 bases lay between the germline ends. The CDR3 extends over 15 amino acids. In DNA, the CDR3 is TGTGCCAGCAGCGGGCGGCGGCTCTCCTACAATGAGCAGTTCTTC. It specifies CASSGRRLSYNEQFF.

The genes are TRBV19 and TRBJ2-1; maybe TRBD1 (6 bases). The germline V gene encodes CDR1 LNHDA and CDR2 SQIVND (reference sequence). The CDR3 has 15 residues. Trimming removed 5 bases at V and 8 bases at J, with 19 bases between. This CDR3 reads CASSPRDTFADEQFF. The CDR3 DNA sequence: TGTGCCAGTAGTCCTAGGGACACCTTTGCTGATGAGCAGTTCTTC.

This chain uses TRBV28 with TRBJ1-4; D is perhaps TRBD1 (5 bases). The germline V gene encodes CDR1 MDHEN and CDR2 SYDVKM. The CDR3 loop spans 13 amino acids. The ends were cut back, 7 bases at V and 8 bases at J, with 14 bases in the middle. DNA for the CDR3: TGTGCCAGCATCAGGGACCGGGGAGAAAAACTGTTTTTT. Translated, it gives CASIRDRGEKLFF.

V and J are TRBV4-3 and TRBJ1-3; the D gene is possibly TRBD1 (6 bases). Germline V gene sequence: CDR1 LGHNA, CDR2 YSLEER. This CDR3 has 16 residues. Deletions cut 4 bases from V and 3 bases from J, with 16 bases between. The CDR3 sequence is CASSPGVRGNGNTIYF. For the CDR3, the DNA is TGCGCCAGCAGCCCCGGTGTCAGGGGTAATGGAAACACCATATATTTT.

This clone appeared a single time. This chain links TRBV4-1 with TRBJ2-7; 7 bases agree with TRBD1. CDR1 is MGHRA, CDR2 YSYEKL, per germline. V was clipped by 0 bases and J by 1 base; unmatched bases: 9. The CDR3 sequence is 17 residues long. CDR3 nucleotide sequence: TGCGCCAGCAGCCAAGAGGTTTGGACAGGTCCTTCCTACGAGCAGTACTTC. Amino acids: CASSQEVWTGPSYEQYF.

The V call is TRBV7-8, the J call TRBJ2-1; TRBD2 might be the D (5 bases). Germline CDR1 SGHVS, CDR2 FQNEAQ. V gave up 3 bases and J gave up 5 bases, with 14 bases separating them. CDR3 length: 15 residues. The DNA for the CDR3 is TGTGCCAGCAGCTTTGGCGGTACGCGGGACAATGAGCAGTTCTTC. This gives the protein CASSFGGTRDNEQFF.

The chain links TRBV21-1 to TRBJ2-6; TRBD2, the D gene given by the table, was not confirmed from the DNA. TRBV21-1 is labeled a pseudogene. The CDR3 is made up of 17 amino acids. In DNA form, the CDR3 reads TGTGCCAGCAGGCCTCAGCGGGAGGGCCTTGGGGCCAACGTCCTGACTTTC. It encodes CASRPQREGLGANVLTF.

The chain uses TRBV6-6 and TRBJ1-5, with TRBD1 as a possible D gene (6 bases). The CDR3 sequence is 13 residues long. Germline V gene lookup returns CDR1 MNHNY and CDR2 SVGAGI (reference sequence). Trimming removed 6 bases at V and 7 bases at J, with 13 bases between. CDR3 region: CASRTQGYQPQHF. CDR3 DNA sequence: TGTGCCAGCAGAACTCAGGGGTACCAGCCCCAGCATTTT.

The chain has TRBV7-6 and TRBJ1-3; D uncertain. The germline V and J ends were trimmed by 1 base and 0 bases, with 4 bases remaining between them. This CDR3 is built from 14 residues. The germline V gene has CDR1 SGHVS and CDR2 FNYEAQ. The CDR3 loop reads CASSLEGSGNTIYF. DNA of the CDR3: TGTGCCAGCAGCTTAGAGGGCTCTGGAAACACCATATATTTT.